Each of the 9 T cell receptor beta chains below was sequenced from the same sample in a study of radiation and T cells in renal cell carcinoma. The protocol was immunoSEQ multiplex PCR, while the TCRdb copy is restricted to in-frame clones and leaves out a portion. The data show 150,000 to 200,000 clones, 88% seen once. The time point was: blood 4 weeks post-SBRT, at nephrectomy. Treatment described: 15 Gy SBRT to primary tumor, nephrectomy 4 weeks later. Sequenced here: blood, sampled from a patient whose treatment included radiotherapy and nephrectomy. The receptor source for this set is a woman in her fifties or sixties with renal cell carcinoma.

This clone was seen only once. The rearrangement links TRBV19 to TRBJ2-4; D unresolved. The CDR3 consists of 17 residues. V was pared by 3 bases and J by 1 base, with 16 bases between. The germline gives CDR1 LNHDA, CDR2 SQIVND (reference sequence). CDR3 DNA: TGTGCCAGTAGTATTTCGGTCTGGGGTTTTGCCAAAAACATTCAGTACTTC. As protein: CASSISVWGFAKNIQYF.

CDR3 nucleotides: TGCGCCAGCAGCTCGGTCGGGGTGATAACCTACGAGCAGTACTTC. This encodes CASSSVGVITYEQYF. The J gene is TRBJ2-7, the V gene TRBV5-1; maybe TRBD2 (5 bases). V was trimmed by 3 bases and J by 2 bases, leaving 15 bases between them. Germline V gene lookup returns CDR1 SGHRS and CDR2 YFSETQ. The CDR3 sequence is 15 residues long.

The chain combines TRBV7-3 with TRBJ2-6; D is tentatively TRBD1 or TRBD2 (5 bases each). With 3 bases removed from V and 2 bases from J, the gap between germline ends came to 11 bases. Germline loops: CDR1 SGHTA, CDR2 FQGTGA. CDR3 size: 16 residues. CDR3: CASSFSGTAGANVLTF. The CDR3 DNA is TGTGCCAGCAGCTTTTCCGGGACGGCTGGGGCCAACGTCCTGACTTTC.

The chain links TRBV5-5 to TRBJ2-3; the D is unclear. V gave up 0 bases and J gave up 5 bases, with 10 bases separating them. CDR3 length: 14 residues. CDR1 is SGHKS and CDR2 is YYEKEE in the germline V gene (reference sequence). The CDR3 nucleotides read TGTGCCAGCAGCTTGGAAAAGAACAGAGATACGCAGTATTTT. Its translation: CASSLEKNRDTQYF. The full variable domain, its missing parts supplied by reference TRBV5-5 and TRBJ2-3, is DAGVTQSPTHLIKTRGQQVTLRCSPISGHKSVSWYQQVLGQGPQFIFQYYEKEERGRGNFPDRFSARQFPNYSSELNVNALLLGDSALYLCASSLEKNRDTQYFGPGTRLTVL.

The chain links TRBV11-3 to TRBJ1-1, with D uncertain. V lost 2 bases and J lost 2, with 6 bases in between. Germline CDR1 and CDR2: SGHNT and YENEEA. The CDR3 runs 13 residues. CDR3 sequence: CASSLTPNTEAFF. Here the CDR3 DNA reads TGTGCCAGCAGCTTAACACCAAACACTGAAGCTTTCTTT.

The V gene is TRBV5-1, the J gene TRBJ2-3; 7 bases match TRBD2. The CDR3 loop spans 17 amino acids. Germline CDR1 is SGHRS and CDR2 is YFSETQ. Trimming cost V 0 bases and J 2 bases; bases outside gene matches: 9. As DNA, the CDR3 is TGCGCCAGCAGCTTGGCGCGGGGGAGCGTAGCCACAGATACGCAGTATTTT. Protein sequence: CASSLARGSVATDTQYF.

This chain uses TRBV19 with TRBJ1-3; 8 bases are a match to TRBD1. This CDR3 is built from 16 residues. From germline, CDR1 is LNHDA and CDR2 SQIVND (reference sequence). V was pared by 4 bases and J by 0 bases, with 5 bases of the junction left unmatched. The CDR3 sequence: CASSTRQGTSGNTIYF. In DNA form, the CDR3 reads TGTGCCAGTAGTACTCGACAGGGGACCTCTGGAAACACCATATATTTT.

CDR3 sequence (DNA): TGTGCCAGCTCACCGGGACAGGGGGAGACCGGGCAGTACTTC. Translating it yields CASSPGQGETGQYF. This rearrangement joins TRBV18 to TRBJ2-7; 11 bases are a match to TRBD1. Germline CDR1 is KGHSH and CDR2 is LQKENI. The CDR3 is 14 residues long. After removal of 3 bases from V and 9 bases from J, the junction contained 7 bases not matched to a gene.

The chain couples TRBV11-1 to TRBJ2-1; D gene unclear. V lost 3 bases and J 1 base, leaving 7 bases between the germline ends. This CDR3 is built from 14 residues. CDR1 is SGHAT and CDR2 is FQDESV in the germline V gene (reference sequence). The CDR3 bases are TGTGCCAGCAGCTTTGTTGGGTCCTACAATGAGCAGTTCTTC. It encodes CASSFVGSYNEQFF.